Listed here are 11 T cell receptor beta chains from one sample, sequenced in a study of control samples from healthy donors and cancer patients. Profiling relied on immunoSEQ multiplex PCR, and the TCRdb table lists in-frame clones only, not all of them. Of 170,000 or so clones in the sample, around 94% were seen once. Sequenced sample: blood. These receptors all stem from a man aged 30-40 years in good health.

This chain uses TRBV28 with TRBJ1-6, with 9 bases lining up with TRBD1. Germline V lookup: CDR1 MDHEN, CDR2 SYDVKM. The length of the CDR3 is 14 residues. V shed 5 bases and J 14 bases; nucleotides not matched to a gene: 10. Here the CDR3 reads CASSHRDRVPSLHF. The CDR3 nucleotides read TGTGCCAGCAGTCACCGGGACAGGGTCCCTTCCCTCCACTTT. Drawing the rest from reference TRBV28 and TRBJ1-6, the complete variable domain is DVKVTQSSRYLVKRTGEKVFLECVQDMDHENMFWYRQDPGLGLRLIYFSYDVKMKEKGDIPEGYSVSREKKERFSLILESASTNQTSMYLCASSHRDRVPSLHFGNGTRLTVT.

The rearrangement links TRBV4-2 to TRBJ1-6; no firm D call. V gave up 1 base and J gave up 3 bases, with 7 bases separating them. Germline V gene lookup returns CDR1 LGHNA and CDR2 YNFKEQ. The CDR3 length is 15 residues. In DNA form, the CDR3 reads TGTGCCAGCAGCCAAGCTCTGGGCTATAATTCACCCCTCCACTTT. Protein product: CASSQALGYNSPLHF.

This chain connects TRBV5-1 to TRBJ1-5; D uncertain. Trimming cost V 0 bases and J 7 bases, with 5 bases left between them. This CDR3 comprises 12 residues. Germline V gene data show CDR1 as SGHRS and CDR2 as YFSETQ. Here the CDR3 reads CASSLDGQPQHF. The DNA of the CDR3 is TGCGCCAGCAGCTTGGATGGCCAGCCCCAGCATTTT.

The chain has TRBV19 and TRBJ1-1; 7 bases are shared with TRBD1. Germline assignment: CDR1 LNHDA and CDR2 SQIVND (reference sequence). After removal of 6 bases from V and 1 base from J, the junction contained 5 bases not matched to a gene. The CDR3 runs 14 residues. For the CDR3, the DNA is TGTGCCAGTAGCTCGGGACAGAAGAACACTGAAGCTTTCTTT. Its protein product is CASSSGQKNTEAFF.

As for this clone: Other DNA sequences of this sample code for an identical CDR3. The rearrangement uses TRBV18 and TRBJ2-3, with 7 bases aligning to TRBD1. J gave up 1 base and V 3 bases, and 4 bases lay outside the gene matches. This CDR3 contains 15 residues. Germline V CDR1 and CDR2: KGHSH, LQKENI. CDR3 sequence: CASSPRQGGTDTQYF. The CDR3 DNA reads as TGTGCCAGCTCACCTCGCCAGGGGGGCACAGATACGCAGTATTTT. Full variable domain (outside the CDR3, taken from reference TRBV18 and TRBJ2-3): NAGVMQNPRHLVRRRGQEARLRCSPMKGHSHVYWYRQLPEEGLKFMVYLQKENIIDESGMPKERFSAEFPKEGPSILRIQQVVRGDSAAYFCASSPRQGGTDTQYFGPGTRLTVL.

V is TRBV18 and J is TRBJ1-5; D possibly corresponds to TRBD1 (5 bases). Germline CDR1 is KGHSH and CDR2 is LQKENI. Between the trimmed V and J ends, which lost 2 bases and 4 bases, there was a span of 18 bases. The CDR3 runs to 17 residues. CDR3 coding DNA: TGTGCCAGCTCACCAAACCGGGACGACAGCGGGAATCAGCCCCAGCATTTT. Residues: CASSPNRDDSGNQPQHF.

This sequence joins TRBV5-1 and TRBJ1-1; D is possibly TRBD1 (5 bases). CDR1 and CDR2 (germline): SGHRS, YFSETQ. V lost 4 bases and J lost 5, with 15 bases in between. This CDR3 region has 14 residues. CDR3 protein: CASSRRGSGTEAFF. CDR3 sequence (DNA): TGCGCCAGCAGCCGTAGGGGTAGTGGTACTGAAGCTTTCTTT. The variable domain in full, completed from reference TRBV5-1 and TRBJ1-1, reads KAGVTQTPRYLIKTRGQQVTLSCSPISGHRSVSWYQQTPGQGLQFLFEYFSETQRNKGNFPGRFSGRQFSNSRSEMNVSTLELGDSALYLCASSRRGSGTEAFFGQGTRLTVV.

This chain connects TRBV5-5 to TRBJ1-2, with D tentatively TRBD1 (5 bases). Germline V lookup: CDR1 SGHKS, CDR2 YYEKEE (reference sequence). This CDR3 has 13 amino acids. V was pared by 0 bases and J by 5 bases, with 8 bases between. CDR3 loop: CASSLESGYGYTF. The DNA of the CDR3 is TGTGCCAGCAGCTTGGAGTCAGGGTATGGCTACACCTTC.

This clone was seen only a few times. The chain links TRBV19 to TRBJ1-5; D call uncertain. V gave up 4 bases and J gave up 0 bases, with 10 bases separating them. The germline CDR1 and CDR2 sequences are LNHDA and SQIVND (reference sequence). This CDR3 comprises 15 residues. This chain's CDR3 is CASSRGSNSNQPQHF. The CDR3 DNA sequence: TGTGCCAGTAGTAGGGGTTCTAATAGCAATCAGCCCCAGCATTTT.

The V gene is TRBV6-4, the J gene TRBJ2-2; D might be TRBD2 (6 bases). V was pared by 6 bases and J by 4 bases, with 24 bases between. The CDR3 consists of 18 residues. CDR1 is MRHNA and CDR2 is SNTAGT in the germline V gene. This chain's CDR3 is CASSLRADGGPGTGELFF. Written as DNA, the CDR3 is TGTGCCAGCAGCCTCAGGGCAGATGGAGGGCCCGGCACCGGGGAGCTGTTTTTT.

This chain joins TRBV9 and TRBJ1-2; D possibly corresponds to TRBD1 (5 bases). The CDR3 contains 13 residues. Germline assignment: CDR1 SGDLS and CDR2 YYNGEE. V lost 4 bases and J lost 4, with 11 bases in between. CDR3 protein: CASSFGTLYGYTF. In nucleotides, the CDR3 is TGTGCCAGCAGCTTCGGGACTCTCTATGGCTACACCTTC.